This TCR beta chain appears in the sequencing data of a study of shared clonotypes between healthy human individuals. Assay used: immunoSEQ multiplex PCR; TCRdb lists only in-frame clones, some missing. The table lists about 1 million clones, about 80% of them singletons. V was trimmed by 11 bases and J by 1 base, leaving 15 bases between them. The CDR3 covers 14 residues. Germline V lookup: CDR1 LNHDA, CDR2 SQIVND (reference sequence). The sample was memory CD4+ T cells sorted from blood. The subset is: CD45RA-negative fraction. The chain joins TRBV19 to TRBJ1-5; possibly TRBD1 for D (5 bases). The sequence was obtained from a man in his late teens or twenties in good health. The CDR3 here is CAADRGVSNQPQHF. CDR3 DNA: TGTGCCGCAGACAGAGGGGTGAGCAATCAGCCCCAGCATTTT.